This TCR beta chain was observed in a study of Ad26.COV2.S vaccination and SARS-CoV-2 variants. Study observations and caveats: Placebo recipients showed lower spike-specific TCR breadth than vaccinees. It was reported that spike-specific CD8+ and CD4+ T cell responses were substantially broad after vaccination.

With regard to this clone: Antigen unknown.

Using immunoSEQ multiplex PCR, the repertoire was profiled, and TCRdb retains in-frame clones only, with some absent. Here the sample spans about 97,000 clones, around 81% being singletons. The sequence came from a human donor who had recovered from COVID-19. The sample consisted of peripheral blood, taken after recovery from COVID-19.

CDR3: CASSLGGSFSGNTIYF. DNA of the CDR3: TGTGCCAGCAGTTTAGGGGGCAGTTTCTCTGGAAACACCATATATTTT. The chain links TRBV27 to TRBJ1-3; D is possibly TRBD1 (6 bases). Germline V gene data show CDR1 as MNHEY and CDR2 as SMNVEV (reference sequence). The CDR3 contains 16 residues. Trimming removed 2 bases from V and 0 bases from J, with 11 bases in between.